This paragraph reports one T cell receptor (beta chain). The antigen remains undetermined. Newly diagnosed patients aged 18 to 65 had hyperthyroidism of under 2 months' duration. The diagnostic basis comprised clinical symptoms, serum thyroxine and TRAb, thyroid ultrasound and orbital computed tomography. Using RNA transcripts as the source, TCR beta CDR3 regions were amplified. During a first-round RT-PCR of the TCR CDR3, the HTBI primer set was used. TCRdb analysed the multiplex PCR reads with MiXCR anew, one entry per CDR3 protein. The table records hundreds of thousands of distinct CDR3 sequences, roughly 50% of them present only once. The data belong to a study of T cells in Graves' hyperthyroidism and ophthalmopathy. Overall study results and limits: Among clonotypes expanded in thyroid above 0.001, most were also found in blood. Through a model of 13 V-J features, ophthalmopathy was separated from stable hyperthyroidism.

The germline V gene has CDR1 KGHDR and CDR2 SFDVKD. V lost 2 bases and J 4 bases, leaving 11 bases between the germline ends. The CDR3 has 16 residues. The clonotype comes from a woman younger than 35 with Graves' hyperthyroidism. The chain links TRBV24-1 to TRBJ2-6, with a weak D call TRBD2 (6 bases). The sample was peripheral blood or thyroid tissue (not recorded which). The CDR3 loop is CATSDSGVRGANVLTF. In DNA, the CDR3 is TGTGCCACCAGTGATTCGGGGGTTAGGGGGGCCAACGTCCTGACTTTC.